The present TCR beta chain was sequenced within a study of T cell responses to AZD1222 COVID-19 vaccine. Findings of the study overall: Samples come after the peak T cell response, not at day 14.

Germline values: CDR1 MGHRA, CDR2 YSYEKL. The CDR3 is 16 amino acids. Trimming removed 1 base at V and 4 bases at J, with 17 bases between. This clone was recorded only once. Its antigen remains unidentified. Only in-frame clones appear in the TCRdb table, and some are missing; sequencing was by immunoSEQ multiplex PCR. The profile covers 90,000 to 130,000 clones, with roughly 90% appearing a single time and around 15% taken by the ten largest. The chain combines TRBV4-1 with TRBJ2-7; TRBD2 is a possible D gene (6 bases). The sequencing used peripheral blood, collected 28 days after the second AZD1222 dose. The receptor comes from an adult who received the AZD1222 COVID-19 vaccine. The CDR3 nucleotides read TGCGCCAGCAGCCAAGGGCCTACCCTGGGGGGATACGAGCAGTACTTC. Residues: CASSQGPTLGGYEQYF.